The TCR beta chain under discussion was sequenced for a study of T cells in Graves' hyperthyroidism and ophthalmopathy. Overall study results and limits: Most thyroid-expanded clonotypes above 0.001 were also found in blood. Before onset, ophthalmopathy was predicted by the model a median about 6.2 months earlier.

Among ophthalmopathy patients, the Clinical Activity Score reached at least 3, the NOSPECS grade reached at least 4, and duration remained under 3 months. Using RNA transcripts as the source, TCR beta CDR3 regions were amplified. A set of HTBI primers served as the primers for a first-round RT-PCR of the TCR CDR3. TCRdb re-analysed the multiplex PCR reads in MiXCR, keeping a single row per CDR3 protein. The profile shows 300,000 to 450,000 distinct CDR3 sequences, approximately 15% of them singletons. This clonotype was seen many times. Antigen unknown. The CDR3 covers 15 residues. CDR1 is MDHEN and CDR2 is SYDVKM in the germline V gene. V lost 2 bases, J lost 1 base, and 12 bases lay in between.

The origin of this receptor is a woman aged 25-40 years with Graves' ophthalmopathy. The sequencing input was blood. This chain uses TRBV28 with TRBJ2-7, with D possibly being TRBD1 or TRBD2 (6 bases each). This chain's CDR3 is CASSLVGGWSYEQYF. The CDR3 bases are TGTGCCAGCAGTTTAGTGGGGGGCTGGTCCTACGAGCAGTACTTC.